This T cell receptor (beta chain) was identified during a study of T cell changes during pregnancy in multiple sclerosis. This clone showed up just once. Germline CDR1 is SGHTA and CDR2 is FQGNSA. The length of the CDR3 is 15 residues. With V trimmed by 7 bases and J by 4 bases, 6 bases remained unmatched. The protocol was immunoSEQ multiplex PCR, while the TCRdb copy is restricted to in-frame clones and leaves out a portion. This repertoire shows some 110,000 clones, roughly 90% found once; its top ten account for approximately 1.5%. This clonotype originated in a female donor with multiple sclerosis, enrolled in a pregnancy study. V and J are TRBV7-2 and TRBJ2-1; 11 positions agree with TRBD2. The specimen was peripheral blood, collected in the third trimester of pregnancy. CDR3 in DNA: TGTGCCAGCACCCCGACTAGCGGGATTTACAATGAGCAGTTCTTC. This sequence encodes CASTPTSGIYNEQFF.